The 19 T cell receptor beta chains below were found in one sample sequenced in a study of Tregs in tolerant kidney transplant recipients. The protocol was immunoSEQ multiplex PCR, while the TCRdb copy is restricted to in-frame clones and leaves out a portion. This repertoire shows around 98,000 clones, roughly 93% found once; its top ten account for 0.4% to 0.55%. Sample: CD4+ T cells from blood, taken before the transplant. These receptors were obtained from a human donor who received a combined kidney and bone marrow transplant.

This chain links TRBV14 with TRBJ2-5; D unclear. The germline CDR1 and CDR2 sequences are SGHDN and FVKESK. V lost 7 bases to trimming and J lost 2 bases, with 11 bases between them. The CDR3 is made up of 13 amino acids. In DNA form, the CDR3 reads TGTGCCAGCAACCGTACAGAACAAGAGACCCAGTACTTC. This encodes CASNRTEQETQYF.

The chain recombines TRBV7-9 with TRBJ1-1; the D gene is possibly TRBD1 (6 bases). From germline, CDR1 is SEHNR and CDR2 FQNEAQ (reference sequence). The CDR3 covers 15 residues. V shed 2 bases and J shed 1 base, with 11 bases lying between them. The CDR3 DNA reads TGTGCCAGCAGCTTAAAAGGGGGGGGGAACACTGAAGCTTTCTTT. It yields the protein CASSLKGGGNTEAFF.

This rearrangement joins TRBV4-2 to TRBJ1-1, with D perhaps matching TRBD1 (6 bases). The V and J ends lost 1 base and 5 bases respectively, with 14 bases between them. The CDR3 is made up of 15 amino acids. Germline V gene lookup returns CDR1 LGHNA and CDR2 YNFKEQ. Here the CDR3 reads CASSQVPTGSTEAFF. CDR3 DNA: TGTGCCAGCAGCCAAGTACCAACAGGGAGTACTGAAGCTTTCTTT.

Concerning this clone itself: The same CDR3 can be traced to other DNA sequences in this sample. The V call is TRBV28, the J call TRBJ2-3, with D perhaps matching TRBD1 (5 bases). Per the germline V gene, CDR1 is MDHEN and CDR2 is SYDVKM. The CDR3 runs 14 residues. Trimming shortened V by 3 bases and J by 0 bases, and 7 bases separated the two germline ends. The CDR3 region has the DNA TGTGCCAGCAGTTTGGCAGGGAGCACAGATACGCAGTATTTT. Translation: CASSLAGSTDTQYF.

J is TRBJ1-4 and V is TRBV14, with TRBD1 matching 9 bases. The CDR3 consists of 17 residues. The germline V gene encodes CDR1 SGHDN and CDR2 FVKESK. The trim removed 0 bases at V and 7 bases at J, leaving 9 bases unmatched. The CDR3 nucleotides read TGTGCCAGCAGCCAAGATCTTACGGGACAGGGCTTTGAAAAACTGTTTTTT. Protein product: CASSQDLTGQGFEKLFF.

This clone has just a few counts. This rearrangement joins TRBV6-6 to TRBJ1-1; D gene uncertain. The CDR3 totals 15 residues. CDR1 is MNHNY and CDR2 is SVGAGI in the germline V gene (reference sequence). Trimming removed 2 bases at V and 1 base at J, with 11 bases between. The CDR3 DNA reads TGTGCCAGCAGTTACCCGGAGAACTCGAACACTGAAGCTTTCTTT. This sequence encodes CASSYPENSNTEAFF.

In DNA form, the CDR3 reads TGTGCCAGCAGTTTCAGTACGGACAGACTCAATCAGCCCCAGCATTTT. This encodes CASSFSTDRLNQPQHF. The gene calls are TRBV28 and TRBJ1-5, with D perhaps TRBD1 (6 bases). This CDR3 has 16 residues. Germline V gives CDR1 MDHEN, CDR2 SYDVKM. V was pared by 3 bases and J by 3 bases, with 15 bases between.

The CDR3 nucleotides read TGTGCCAGCAGCCTTGGAGCGGGAGGGCAAGAGACCCAGTACTTC. Amino acids: CASSLGAGGQETQYF. V is TRBV7-3 and J is TRBJ2-5, with 10 bases matching TRBD2. The CDR3 sequence is 15 residues long. Germline-derived CDR1 and CDR2 are SGHTA and FQGTGA. V was clipped by 5 bases and J by 2 bases; unmatched bases: 5.

The V and J genes are TRBV10-3 and TRBJ2-3; D ambiguous. Germline CDR1 and CDR2: ENHRY and SYGVKD. Deletions cut 5 bases from V and 7 bases from J, with 7 bases between. This CDR3 spans 11 amino acids. As DNA, the CDR3 is TGTGCCATCAGTAACTTGAATACGCAGTATTTT. It codes for CAISNLNTQYF.

The V and J genes are TRBV9 and TRBJ1-4, with no clear D. Germline CDR1 and CDR2: SGDLS and YYNGEE. Trimming removed 0 bases at V and 2 bases at J, with 11 bases between. The CDR3 contains 16 residues. CDR3 region: CASSVDTGSTNEKLFF. The CDR3 DNA reads as TGTGCCAGCAGCGTAGATACGGGGAGTACTAATGAAAAACTGTTTTTT. Using reference TRBV9 and TRBJ1-4 for the parts outside the CDR3, the full variable domain is DSGVTQTPKHLITATGQRVTLRCSPRSGDLSVYWYQQSLDQGLQFLIQYYNGEERAKGNILERFSAQQFPDLHSELNLSSLELGDSALYFCASSVDTGSTNEKLFFGSGTQLSVL.

This rearrangement joins TRBV5-1 to TRBJ1-2; D is uncertain. The length of the CDR3 is 12 residues. Germline-derived CDR1 and CDR2 are SGHRS and YFSETQ. Between the trimmed V and J ends, which lost 3 bases and 6 bases, there was a span of 9 bases. The chain's CDR3 is CASSSTVDGYTF. CDR3 in DNA: TGCGCCAGCAGCTCTACTGTTGATGGCTACACCTTC.

This rearrangement joins TRBV7-3 to TRBJ1-1; D not resolved. Trimming shortened V by 3 bases and J by 4 bases, and 9 bases separated the two germline ends. This CDR3 contains 13 residues. The germline V gene encodes CDR1 SGHTA and CDR2 FQGTGA. In nucleotides, the CDR3 is TGTGCCAGCAGCTTTGGGGAGGGCACTGAAGCTTTCTTT. Its translation: CASSFGEGTEAFF. Drawing the rest from reference TRBV7-3 and TRBJ1-1, the complete variable domain is GAGVSQTPSNKVTEKGKYVELRCDPISGHTALYWYRQSLGQGPEFLIYFQGTGAADDSGLPNDRFFAVRPEGSVSTLKIQRTERGDSAVYLCASSFGEGTEAFFGQGTRLTVV.

The table lists this clone with a few counts. Other DNA variants within this sample encode the same CDR3. The CDR3, as DNA: TGCGCCAGCAGCTGGACAGGGGGGGGTGGGGCCAACGTCCTGACTTTC. It is translated as CASSWTGGGGANVLTF. The rearrangement links TRBV5-1 to TRBJ2-6; 10 positions match TRBD1. In germline, CDR1 is SGHRS, CDR2 YFSETQ. CDR3 length equals 16 residues. V was pared by 3 bases and J by 3 bases, with 3 bases of the junction left unmatched.

This chain uses TRBV7-2 with TRBJ1-5; no clear D. The V gene's germline CDR1 is SGHTA and CDR2 FQGNSA. V lost 5 bases, J lost 5 bases, and 10 bases lay in between. The CDR3 has 13 amino acids. This chain's CDR3 is CASSPDGDQPQHF. CDR3 bases: TGTGCCAGCAGCCCAGACGGGGATCAGCCCCAGCATTTT.

The chain joins TRBV7-2 to TRBJ1-2; TRBD1 matches at 8 bases. V shed 5 bases, J shed 7 bases, and the junction held 6 bases outside the gene matches. The CDR3 runs 13 residues. Germline V lookup: CDR1 SGHTA, CDR2 FQGNSA. CDR3 in amino acids: CASSLDRAGGYTF. The CDR3 nucleotides read TGTGCCAGCAGCCTGGACAGGGCGGGTGGCTACACCTTC.

The chain links TRBV7-2 to TRBJ2-7; 8 bases match TRBD2. Germline values: CDR1 SGHTA, CDR2 FQGNSA. The CDR3 is made up of 15 amino acids. Unmatched junction bases numbered 11, after V lost 6 bases and J lost 4 bases. The CDR3 sequence: CASRDSGTLGYEQYF. CDR3 DNA sequence: TGTGCCAGCAGGGATAGCGGGACGTTGGGTTACGAGCAGTACTTC.

The genes are TRBV4-3 and TRBJ2-5; possibly TRBD2 for D (5 bases). The CDR3 loop spans 16 amino acids. V shed 5 bases and J shed 5 bases, with 21 bases lying between them. Germline V CDR1 and CDR2: LGHNA, YSLEER. This CDR3 is CASSEKGLAFPETQYF. The CDR3 DNA reads as TGCGCCAGCAGCGAAAAAGGGCTAGCTTTCCCCGAGACCCAGTACTTC.

This sequence joins TRBV9 and TRBJ1-5; 7 bases line up with TRBD1. The CDR3 is 15 residues long. With V trimmed by 4 bases and J by 5 bases, 9 bases remained unmatched. Germline CDR1 and CDR2: SGDLS and YYNGEE. CDR3 sequence: CASSSQGVADQPQHF. The CDR3 coding sequence is TGTGCCAGCAGCTCCCAGGGGGTCGCGGATCAGCCCCAGCATTTT.

The rearrangement links TRBV9 to TRBJ2-3; D gene uncertain. Trimming took 3 bases from V and 3 from J, leaving 17 bases between them. The CDR3 totals 16 residues. The germline V gene has CDR1 SGDLS and CDR2 YYNGEE. This CDR3 reads CASSATPPVGTDTQYF. CDR3 sequence (DNA): TGTGCCAGCAGCGCAACCCCCCCCGTCGGGACAGATACGCAGTATTTT. Complete variable domain (other parts from reference TRBV9 and TRBJ2-3): DSGVTQTPKHLITATGQRVTLRCSPRSGDLSVYWYQQSLDQGLQFLIQYYNGEERAKGNILERFSAQQFPDLHSELNLSSLELGDSALYFCASSATPPVGTDTQYFGPGTRLTVL.